This TCR beta chain was identified during a study of a mutant IDH1 vaccine in newly diagnosed glioma. The protocol was immunoSEQ multiplex PCR, while the TCRdb copy is restricted to in-frame clones and leaves out a portion. In the table there are about 36,000 clones, 65% to 85% of which are singletons. Concerning this clone: Its matching antigen is unknown.

Indicated time point: week 47, end of study. Each vaccine dose was 300 ug of mutant IDH1 20-mer peptide, with topical imiquimod. V gave up 10 bases and J gave up 1 base, with 17 bases separating them. CDR1 and CDR2 (germline): LNHDA, SQIVND (reference sequence). This CDR3 spans 15 amino acids. The source material was PBMCs, sampled from a glioma patient whose treatment included an IDH1 peptide vaccine. This sequence joins TRBV19 and TRBJ2-1; maybe TRBD2 (7 bases). The sequence came from a man aged 35 to 55 with glioma. The CDR3 here is CAIKGGEGSYNEQFF. The CDR3 DNA follows: TGTGCCATCAAAGGGGGGGAGGGTTCCTACAATGAGCAGTTCTTC.